The entry that follows covers one T cell receptor (beta chain) sequence. This clonotype was counted many times. Its antigen is still unknown. The junction differs from germline at one of its ends, possibly a read error. The data originate from a study of Graves' ophthalmopathy and Graves' hyperthyroidism (dated by TCRdb to the late 2010s). In terms of the full investigation: Peripheral blood was collected at initial diagnosis, before any treatment. The study used signatures of the TCR beta repertoire to tell Graves' ophthalmopathy apart from Graves' hyperthyroidism and to predict which patients would progress to ophthalmopathy. In more than five hyperthyroidism patients, T-cell repertoires of thyroid tissue and blood were compared. The independent validation cohort included under 20 hyperthyroidism patients plus 17 patients who later progressed from hyperthyroidism to ophthalmopathy. For training and testing, the 100 or so patients in the discovery cohort were randomly divided in a 7:3 ratio. In total, 120 to 150 blood samples were TCR-sequenced: 40 to 45 ophthalmopathy, approximately 80 hyperthyroidism and approximately 17 hyperthyroidism-to-ophthalmopathy patients. After sampling, hyperthyroidism patients received methimazole starting at 30 mg daily, and ophthalmopathy patients received high-dose intravenous methylprednisolone. A discovery set of 100 patients (43 ophthalmopathy, about 58 stable hyperthyroidism) was enrolled to explore V-J signatures distinguishing ophthalmopathy from hyperthyroidism. Overall study results and their limits: Most expanded thyroid clonotypes with frequency above 0.001 were also detected in blood, suggesting blood repertoires may reflect the thyroid immune response. In validation, the model predicted ophthalmopathy progression with roughly 68% sensitivity and roughly 72% specificity; some 13 predicted patients were CT-confirmed with GO in a median of about 7.1 months. In cross-validation, the 13-signature model distinguished ophthalmopathy from stable hyperthyroidism with almost 90% sensitivity and 81% to 83% specificity, and in the test set the corresponding values were approximately 80% and 75%. Sample size was not statistically predetermined, and group allocation was not concealed from the investigators.

For repertoire sequencing, TCR beta CDR3 regions were amplified from RNA transcripts. HTBI primers and the Qiagen OneStep RT-PCR kit were used in a first-round RT-PCR, which was followed by a second-round multiplex PCR, size selection and purification. The libraries underwent paired-end sequencing with 100 bp reads on an Illumina HiSeq2000. Turning to the authors' computational methods: SOAPnuke was used for read processing, and reads with adapters, uncalled bases, a mean Phred below 15, or no exact constant-primer or identifier match were discarded. COPE v1.2.5 was used to merge high-quality paired reads. Each unique nucleotide sequence was defined as a clonotype, and clonotypes were aligned to IMGT TRB V, D and J references with MiTCR v1.1. Only V-J combinations with frequency above 0.0001 were analysed, covering approximately 99% of repertoires. For each V-J combination, a TCR clonal expansion and chaos score was defined as the ratio of F50 clonal expansion to chaos observed in the TCRdist matrix. Welch's t-statistics and random forest were used to reduce the features to 13 V-J combinations, which were then used as input to a naive Bayes classifier. The similarity between thyroid and blood repertoires was quantified using the Morisita-Horn index. TCRdb reran the public reads through fastp at Q25 and MiXCR, keeping productive beta chains. Every CDR3 protein is listed once, alongside the most common genes and DNA of its rows. TCRdb's processing, not the study's, gives the V and J calls here. Counted in this sample were about 500,000 distinct CDR3 sequences; 14% of them appeared once. 9.5% to 10% of the sample comes from the top ten.

CDR1 is given as MGHRA and CDR2 as YSYEKL, both from the germline V gene. From cysteine to phenylalanine, the CDR3 is 13 amino acids long. This entry keeps only the CDR3 DNA: 39 bases, framed from base 1. Patients with ophthalmopathy had moderately to severely active disease, with a Clinical Activity Score of 3 or more, a NOSPECS grade of 4 or more, and a disease duration of less than 3 months. Patients with other autoimmune diseases, uncontrolled infections, pregnancy or lactation were excluded from the study. Diagnosis was based on clinical symptoms, serum thyroxine, TRAb, thyroid ultrasound and orbital computed tomography. Ficoll-Paque density gradient centrifugation was used to isolate PBMCs from around 9.1 ml of fresh peripheral blood. Total RNA was extracted using Trizol reagent, and RNA quality was checked on an Agilent 2100 Bioanalyzer.

Sequenced sample: blood. The sequence was obtained from a woman under 40 with Graves' ophthalmopathy. Donor details come from another sample of the same person, matched by shared clones. Recombination joined TRBV4-1 with TRBJ2-5, and TRBD1 may be the D gene, going by 5 matching bases. The DNA sequence is as follows: TGTGCCAGCTCCCAAGGGGTCCGGGAGACCCAGTACTTC. This gives the protein CASSQGVRETQYF.